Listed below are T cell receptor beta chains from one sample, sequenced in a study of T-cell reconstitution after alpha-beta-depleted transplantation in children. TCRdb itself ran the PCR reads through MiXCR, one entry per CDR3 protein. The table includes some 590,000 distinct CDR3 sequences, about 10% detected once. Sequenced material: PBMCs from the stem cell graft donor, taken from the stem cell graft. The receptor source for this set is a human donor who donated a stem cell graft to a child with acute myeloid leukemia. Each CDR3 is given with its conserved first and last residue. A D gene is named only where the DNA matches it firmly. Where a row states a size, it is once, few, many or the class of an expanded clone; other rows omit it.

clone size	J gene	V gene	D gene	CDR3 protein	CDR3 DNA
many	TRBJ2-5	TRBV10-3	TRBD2	CAISESTASGRAPETQYF	TGTGCCATCAGTGAGTCGACGGCTAGCGGGAGGGCGCCAGAGACCCAGTACTTC
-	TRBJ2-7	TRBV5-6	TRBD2	CASSFKTSGRAGEQYF	TGTGCCAGCAGCTTCAAGACTAGCGGGAGGGCCGGCGAGCAGTACTTC
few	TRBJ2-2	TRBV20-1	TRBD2	CSATSGRGNTGELFF	TGCAGTGCTACCAGCGGGAGGGGGAACACCGGGGAGCTGTTTTTT
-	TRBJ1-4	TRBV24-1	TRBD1	CATSESGTVREKLFF	TGTGCCACCAGTGAGTCCGGGACAGTCCGGGAAAAACTGTTTTTT
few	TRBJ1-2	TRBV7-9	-	CASSLTKGGYTF	TGTGCCAGCAGCTTAACGAAGGGTGGCTACACCTTC
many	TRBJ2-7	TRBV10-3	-	CAISGQGRRGYEQYF	TGTGCCATCAGTGGACAGGGAAGGAGGGGATACGAGCAGTACTTC
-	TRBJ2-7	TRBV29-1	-	CSVKRGAYEQYF	TGCAGCGTGAAAAGGGGGGCTTACGAGCAGTACTTC
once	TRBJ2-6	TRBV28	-	CASWTTGSGANVLTF	TGTGCCAGCTGGACAACAGGGTCTGGGGCCAACGTCCTGACTTTC
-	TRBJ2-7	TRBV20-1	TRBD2	CSAKTSGRGYEQYF	TGCAGTGCTAAGACTAGCGGGAGGGGATACGAGCAGTACTTC
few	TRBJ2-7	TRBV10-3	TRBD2	CAISAWTSGQPYEQYF	TGTGCCATCAGTGCCTGGACTAGCGGACAACCCTACGAGCAGTACTTC
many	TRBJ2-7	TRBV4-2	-	CASSPDSTYEQYF	TGTGCCAGCAGCCCGGACAGTACCTACGAGCAGTACTTC
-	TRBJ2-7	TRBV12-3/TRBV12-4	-	CASRERLQSYEQYF	TGTGCCAGCAGGGAACGACTGCAGAGTTACGAGCAGTACTTC
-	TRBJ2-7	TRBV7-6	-	CASSLKPGGPYEQYF	TGTGCCAGCAGCTTAAAACCTGGGGGACCCTACGAGCAGTACTTC
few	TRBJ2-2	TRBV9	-	CASSVRGVNSNTGELFF	TGTGCCAGCAGCGTTAGAGGGGTTAATTCGAACACCGGGGAGCTGTTTTTT
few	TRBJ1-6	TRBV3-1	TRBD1	CASSRANRGRDSPLHF	TGTGCCAGCAGCCGCGCTAACAGGGGGCGTGATTCACCCCTCCACTTT
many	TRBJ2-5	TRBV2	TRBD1	CASSGDRGKTQYF	TGTGCCAGCAGTGGCGACAGGGGGAAGACCCAGTACTTC
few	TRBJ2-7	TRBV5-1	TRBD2	CASSLSSSSGPYEQYF	TGCGCCAGCAGCTTGTCGTCTTCTAGCGGACCCTACGAGCAGTACTTC
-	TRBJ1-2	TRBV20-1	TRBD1	CSASLDRGLGYGYTF	TGCAGTGCTAGTTTGGACAGGGGGCTGGGCTATGGCTACACCTTC
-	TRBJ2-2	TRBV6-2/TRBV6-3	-	CASRKRDPNTGELFF	TGTGCCAGCAGGAAGAGGGATCCGAACACCGGGGAGCTGTTTTTT
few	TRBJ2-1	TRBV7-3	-	CASSFLPWEEQFF	TGTGCCAGCAGCTTCCTGCCCTGGGAGGAGCAGTTCTTC
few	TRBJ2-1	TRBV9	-	CASSTGDEQFF	TGTGCCAGCAGCACGGGTGATGAGCAGTTCTTC
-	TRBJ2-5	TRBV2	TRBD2	CASMKTSEETQYF	TGTGCCAGCATGAAAACTAGCGAAGAGACCCAGTACTTC
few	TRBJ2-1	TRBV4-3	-	CASSQDPGGNEQFF	TGCGCCAGCAGCCAAGATCCCGGGGGCAATGAGCAGTTCTTC
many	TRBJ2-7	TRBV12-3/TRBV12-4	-	CASSLAGLGQYF	TGTGCCAGCAGTTTAGCTGGCCTTGGGCAGTACTTC
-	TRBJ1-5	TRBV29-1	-	CSVATQSSNQPQHF	TGCAGCGTTGCCACACAATCTAGCAATCAGCCCCAGCATTTT
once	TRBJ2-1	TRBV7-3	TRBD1	CASSRGTGSEQFF	TGTGCCAGCAGTCGGGGGACAGGGAGCGAGCAGTTCTTC